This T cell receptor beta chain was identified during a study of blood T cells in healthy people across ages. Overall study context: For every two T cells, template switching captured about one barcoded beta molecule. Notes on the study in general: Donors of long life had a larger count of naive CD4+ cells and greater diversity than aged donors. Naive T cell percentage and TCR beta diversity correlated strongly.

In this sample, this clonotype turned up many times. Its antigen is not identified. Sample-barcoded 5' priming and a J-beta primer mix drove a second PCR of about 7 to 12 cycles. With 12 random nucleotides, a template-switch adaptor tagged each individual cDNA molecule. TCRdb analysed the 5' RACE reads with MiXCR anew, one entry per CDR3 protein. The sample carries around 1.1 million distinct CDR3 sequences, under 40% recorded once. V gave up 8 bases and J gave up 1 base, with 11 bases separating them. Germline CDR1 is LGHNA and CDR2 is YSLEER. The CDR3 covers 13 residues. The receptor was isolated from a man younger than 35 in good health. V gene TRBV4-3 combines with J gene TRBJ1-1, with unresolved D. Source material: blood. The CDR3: CASAPQRNTEAFF. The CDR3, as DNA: TGCGCCAGCGCCCCCCAGAGGAACACTGAAGCTTTCTTT.